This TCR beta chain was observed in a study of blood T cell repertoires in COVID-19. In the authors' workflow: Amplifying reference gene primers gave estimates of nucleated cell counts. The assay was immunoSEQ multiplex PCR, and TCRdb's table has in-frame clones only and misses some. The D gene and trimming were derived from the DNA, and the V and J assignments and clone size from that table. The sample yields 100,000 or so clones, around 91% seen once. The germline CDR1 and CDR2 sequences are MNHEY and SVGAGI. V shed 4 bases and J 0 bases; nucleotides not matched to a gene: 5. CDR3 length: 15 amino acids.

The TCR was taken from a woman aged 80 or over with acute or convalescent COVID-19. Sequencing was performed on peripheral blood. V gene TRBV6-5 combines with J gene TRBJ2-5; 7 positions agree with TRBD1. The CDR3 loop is CASSFPDRNQETQYF. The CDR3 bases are TGTGCCAGCAGTTTCCCGGACAGGAACCAAGAGACCCAGTACTTC.